This TCR beta chain was observed in a study of shared clonotypes between healthy human individuals. Overall study: Three plates each covered CD4 naive and memory; CD8 naive two, CD8 memory one.

CDR1 and CDR2 from the germline V gene are GTSNPN and SVGIG (reference sequence). V lost 5 bases and J lost 1, with 11 bases in between. The length of the CDR3 is 13 residues. Study-wide points: The generation probabilities recorded for non-shared clonotypes fell below those of clonotypes shared by all four donors.

This clone was observed a single time. The antigen remains undetermined. TCRdb's table, derived via immunoSEQ multiplex PCR, lists solely in-frame clones and lacks some. The table shows 1,400,000 or so clones, with approximately 98.5% occurring only once. This TCR came from a man aged 30-40 years in good health. Sequences were obtained from naive CD4+ T cells sorted from blood. Subset meaning: CD45RA+ positively selected. This chain connects TRBV30 to TRBJ1-1; tentatively, D is TRBD1 (5 bases). The CDR3 DNA reads as TGTGCCTGGGACAAAGACAGGAACACTGAAGCTTTCTTT. It codes for CAWDKDRNTEAFF.